These 17 T cell receptor beta chains were sequenced from one sample in a study of T cells after yellow fever vaccination. Each CDR3 protein is one row after TCRdb ran MiXCR on the 5' RACE reads. The data show 350,000 to 450,000 distinct CDR3 sequences, 15% to 20% seen once. Specimen: PBMCs, collected before the yellow fever booster vaccination. The receptor set was obtained from a man aged 18 to 35 who received the YFV17D yellow fever vaccine.

V and J are TRBV7-2 and TRBJ2-7; a possible D gene is TRBD2 (5 bases). This CDR3 has 13 amino acids. The germline CDR1 and CDR2 sequences are SGHTA and FQGNSA. V was trimmed by 4 bases and J by 5 bases, leaving 12 bases between them. In DNA form, the CDR3 reads TGTGCCAGCAGCTGGGGTAGCGATGACGAGCAGTACTTC. It yields the protein CASSWGSDDEQYF. Filled out from reference TRBV7-2 and TRBJ2-7, the complete variable domain reads GAGVSQSPSNKVTEKGKDVELRCDPISGHTALYWYRQSLGQGLEFLIYFQGNSAPDKSGLPSDRFSAERTGGSVSTLTIQRTQQEDSAVYLCASSWGSDDEQYFGPGTRLTVT.

This clonotype was detected once. The rearrangement uses TRBV6-1 and TRBJ1-1; no clear D gene. V shed 3 bases and J shed 0 bases, with 8 bases lying between them. The CDR3 spans 14 residues. Germline CDR1 reads MNHNS; CDR2 reads SASEGT. CDR3 protein: CASSDLGLNTEAFF. CDR3 coding DNA: TGTGCCAGCAGTGACCTAGGATTGAACACTGAAGCTTTCTTT.

The rearrangement joins TRBV3-1 to TRBJ2-2; 9 nucleotides align to TRBD2. The ends lost 4 bases at V and 0 bases at J; junction bases unmatched: 9. Germline CDR1 and CDR2: LGHDT and YNNKEL (reference sequence). This CDR3 contains 18 residues. CDR3 DNA sequence: TGTGCCAGCAGCCTACTCCCGGGACTAGCTTCGAACACCGGGGAGCTGTTTTTT. Amino acids: CASSLLPGLASNTGELFF.

This clonotype was detected a few times. The rearrangement uses TRBV6-5 and TRBJ2-5; D perhaps matches TRBD1 (6 bases). This CDR3 spans 15 amino acids. The V gene's germline CDR1 is MNHEY and CDR2 SVGAGI. The V end was cut by 2 bases, the J end by 4 bases, with 14 bases between. The CDR3 nucleotides read TGTGCCAGCAGTTACCCCACAGGGTTTGGAGAGACCCAGTACTTC. Translated: CASSYPTGFGETQYF.

The rearrangement links TRBV20-1 to TRBJ2-1, with D possibly matching TRBD2 (6 bases). The V gene's germline CDR1 is DFQATT and CDR2 SNEGSKA (reference sequence). V lost 4 bases to trimming and J lost 9 bases, with 13 bases between them. The CDR3 spans 12 residues. CDR3 DNA: TGCAGTGCTACGGGACTGACGGGTGAGCAGTTCTTC. Translated, it gives CSATGLTGEQFF.

The chain links TRBV28 to TRBJ1-2, with 7 bases identical to TRBD1. The V gene's germline CDR1 is MDHEN and CDR2 SYDVKM. There are 15 residues in the CDR3. Trimming cost V 4 bases and J 3 bases; bases outside gene matches: 8. The CDR3 nucleotides read TGTGCCAGCAGTTACTTCCGACAGGGATACTATGGCTACACCTTC. This codes for CASSYFRQGYYGYTF.

The chain is built from TRBV29-1 and TRBJ2-1, with TRBD1 matching 8 bases. This CDR3 is built from 14 residues. CDR1 is SQVTM, CDR2 ANQGSEA, per germline. Trimming cost V 5 bases and J 8 bases; bases outside gene matches: 11. The CDR3 DNA follows: TGCAGCGTTTGGGCAGGGGGCTTTCGGGATGAGCAGTTCTTC. Its protein product is CSVWAGGFRDEQFF.

The rearrangement joins TRBV5-1 to TRBJ1-2; 9 bases are shared with TRBD1. CDR3 length: 14 amino acids. With 5 bases clipped from V and 5 bases from J, the junction kept 7 bases outside the gene matches. Germline assignment: CDR1 SGHRS and CDR2 YFSETQ. CDR3: CASRITGGRYGYTF. CDR3 DNA sequence: TGCGCCAGCAGGATAACAGGGGGCAGGTATGGCTACACCTTC.

This chain connects TRBV15 to TRBJ2-3, with 9 nucleotides matching TRBD1. Trimming removed 3 bases from V and 1 base from J; junction bases left unmatched: 2. Germline V gene lookup returns CDR1 LNHNV and CDR2 YYDKDF (reference sequence). This CDR3 has 15 amino acids. The CDR3 DNA sequence: TGTGCCACCAGCAGTAGGACAGGGGGCACAGATACGCAGTATTTT. This translates into CATSSRTGGTDTQYF. Looking up the rest from reference TRBV15 and TRBJ2-3 gives the full variable domain: DAMVIQNPRYQVTQFGKPVTLSCSQTLNHNVMYWYQQKSSQAPKLLFHYYDKDFNNEADTPDNFQSRRPNTSFCFLDIRSPGLGDTAMYLCATSSRTGGTDTQYFGPGTRLTVL.

This chain uses TRBV7-9 with TRBJ1-5; a possible D gene is TRBD1 (5 bases). The CDR3 is made up of 13 amino acids. The germline V gene encodes CDR1 SEHNR and CDR2 FQNEAQ (reference sequence). V lost 6 bases and J 10 bases, leaving 16 bases between the germline ends. This CDR3 is CASSSSRRDPQHF. The CDR3 coding sequence is TGTGCCAGCAGTTCATCTCGCAGGGACCCCCAGCATTTT.

The chain joins TRBV7-2 to TRBJ2-5; D assignment may be TRBD1 or TRBD2 (6 bases each). Germline V gene sequence: CDR1 SGHTA, CDR2 FQGNSA. V lost 2 bases and J 5 bases, leaving 15 bases between the germline ends. The CDR3 runs to 15 residues. For the CDR3, the DNA is TGTGCCAGCAGCTTAAAGTCCGGGGGCTGGGAGACCCAGTACTTC. It is translated as CASSLKSGGWETQYF.

This clonotype was found a few times. This rearrangement joins TRBV12-3 or TRBV12-4 to TRBJ2-5, with D uncertain. The length of the CDR3 is 13 residues. Trimming stripped 5 bases from V and 4 bases from J, with 11 bases between. CDR3 residues: CASSPDSGETQYF. In DNA form, the CDR3 reads TGTGCCAGCAGTCCTGACTCAGGAGAGACCCAGTACTTC.

V gene TRBV7-2 combines with J gene TRBJ2-5; 11 bases line up with TRBD2. V gave up 0 bases and J gave up 4 bases; unmatched junction bases: 7. In germline, CDR1 is SGHTA, CDR2 FQGNSA. The CDR3 runs to 17 residues. CDR3 nucleotides: TGTGCCAGCAGCTTAGCCACTAGCGGGGGAGGTCTAGAGACCCAGTACTTC. This translates into CASSLATSGGGLETQYF. Complete variable domain (other parts from reference TRBV7-2 and TRBJ2-5): GAGVSQSPSNKVTEKGKDVELRCDPISGHTALYWYRQSLGQGLEFLIYFQGNSAPDKSGLPSDRFSAERTGGSVSTLTIQRTQQEDSAVYLCASSLATSGGGLETQYFGPGTRLLVL.

The V call is TRBV7-2, the J call TRBJ2-7; 7 nucleotides line up with TRBD1. The CDR3 spans 15 residues. Germline CDR1 reads SGHTA; CDR2 reads FQGNSA. Unmatched junction bases numbered 6, after V lost 1 base and J lost 3 bases. This chain's CDR3 is CASSLGTGPDYEQYF. The CDR3 nucleotides read TGTGCCAGCAGCTTAGGGACAGGACCTGACTACGAGCAGTACTTC.

This clonotype was seen only a few times. This chain uses TRBV5-1 with TRBJ1-2; 7 bases map to TRBD1. The CDR3 sequence is 13 residues long. The V gene end was trimmed by 5 bases and the J gene end by 7 bases; junction bases not matched to a gene: 8. Germline CDR1 is SGHRS and CDR2 is YFSETQ. The CDR3 DNA sequence: TGCGCCAGCAGAACGAGGGGGCTCGGTGGCTACACCTTC. It specifies CASRTRGLGGYTF.

In this sample, this clonotype turned up a few times. The chain employs TRBV7-2 and TRBJ1-5; a weak D match, TRBD1 (6 bases). Trimming removed 4 bases at V and 7 bases at J, with 17 bases between. Per germline, CDR1 SGHTA and CDR2 FQGNSA. The CDR3 has 15 amino acids. In DNA, the CDR3 is TGTGCCAGCAGCTCTGCGGGGGGGGCAGGGCAGCCCCAGCATTTT. It encodes CASSSAGGAGQPQHF. Supplemented by reference TRBV7-2 and TRBJ1-5, the full variable domain reads GAGVSQSPSNKVTEKGKDVELRCDPISGHTALYWYRQSLGQGLEFLIYFQGNSAPDKSGLPSDRFSAERTGGSVSTLTIQRTQQEDSAVYLCASSSAGGAGQPQHFGDGTRLSIL.

This clonotype was seen only a few times. This sequence joins TRBV13 and TRBJ2-3; D is unclear. Germline CDR1 is PRHDT and CDR2 is FYEKMQ (reference sequence). Deletions cut 2 bases from V and 3 bases from J, with 9 bases between. The CDR3 runs 14 residues. The CDR3 spells CASSLFLGTDTQYF. CDR3 nucleotides: TGTGCCAGCAGCTTATTTCTCGGGACAGATACGCAGTATTTT.